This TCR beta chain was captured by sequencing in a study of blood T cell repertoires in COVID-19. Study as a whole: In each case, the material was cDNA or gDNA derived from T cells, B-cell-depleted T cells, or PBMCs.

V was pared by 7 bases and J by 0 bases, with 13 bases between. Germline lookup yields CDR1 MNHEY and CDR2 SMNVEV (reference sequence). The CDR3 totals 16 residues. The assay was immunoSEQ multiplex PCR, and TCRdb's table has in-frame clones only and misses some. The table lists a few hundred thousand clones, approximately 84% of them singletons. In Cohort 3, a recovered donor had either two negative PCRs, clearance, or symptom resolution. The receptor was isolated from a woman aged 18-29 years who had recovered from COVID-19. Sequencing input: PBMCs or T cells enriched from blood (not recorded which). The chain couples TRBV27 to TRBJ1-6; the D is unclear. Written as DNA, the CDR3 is TGTGCCAGCACCTTTTTACCTAGCTCCTATAATTCACCCCTCCACTTT. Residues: CASTFLPSSYNSPLHF.